One sample yielded the 5 T cell receptor beta chains listed below, sequenced in a study of cytomegalovirus exposure and HLA in healthy donors. Both 60 Vbeta primers and 13 Jbeta primers went into the PCR. The assay was immunoSEQ multiplex PCR, and TCRdb's table has in-frame clones only and misses some. The table includes roughly 100,000 clones, around 80% detected once. Sequenced sample: PBMCs. These receptors were obtained from a woman aged 40 to 50 in good health and CMV-seronegative.

V and J are TRBV18 and TRBJ1-2; 9 bases line up with TRBD1. V lost 3 bases, J lost 5 bases, and 10 bases stayed unmatched. The CDR3 is made up of 16 amino acids. Germline loops: CDR1 KGHSH, CDR2 LQKENI. CDR3 protein: CASSPTPGTGFYGYTF. In DNA form, the CDR3 reads TGTGCCAGCTCACCCACCCCCGGGACAGGGTTTTATGGCTACACCTTC.

The chain couples TRBV30 to TRBJ2-7; TRBD1 is a possible D gene (6 bases). Germline CDR1 reads GTSNPN; CDR2 reads SVGIG (reference sequence). Trimming took 3 bases from V and 6 from J, leaving 12 bases between them. There are 12 residues in the CDR3. The CDR3 protein is CAWSEGVGEQYF. DNA of the CDR3: TGTGCCTGGAGCGAGGGGGTGGGCGAGCAGTACTTC.

The chain recombines TRBV28 with TRBJ1-5, with D possibly being TRBD1 (5 bases). The CDR3 sequence is 15 residues long. Trimming pared 0 bases from V and 4 bases from J, leaving 10 bases between. CDR1 and CDR2 (germline): MDHEN, SYDVKM. CDR3 residues: CASSLWAGNNQPQHF. CDR3 in DNA: TGTGCCAGCAGTTTATGGGCAGGGAATAATCAGCCCCAGCATTTT.

The rearrangement joins TRBV29-1 to TRBJ2-1, with D perhaps TRBD1 (6 bases). V was cut by 8 bases and J by 0 bases, with 11 bases left in between. The germline V gene encodes CDR1 SQVTM and CDR2 ANQGSEA. This CDR3 contains 13 residues. As DNA, the CDR3 is TGCAGCCTGAGGGGGAGCTCCTACAATGAGCAGTTCTTC. Translation: CSLRGSSYNEQFF.

This chain uses TRBV27 with TRBJ2-5; 7 nucleotides align to TRBD1. J gave up 3 bases and V 5 bases, and 24 bases lay outside the gene matches. The CDR3 is 20 amino acids. Germline loops: CDR1 MNHEY, CDR2 SMNVEV (reference sequence). This chain's CDR3 is CASSPHPAVYDDTGEETQYF. CDR3 DNA sequence: TGTGCCAGCAGTCCGCACCCGGCTGTGTATGACGATACAGGGGAAGAGACCCAGTACTTC.